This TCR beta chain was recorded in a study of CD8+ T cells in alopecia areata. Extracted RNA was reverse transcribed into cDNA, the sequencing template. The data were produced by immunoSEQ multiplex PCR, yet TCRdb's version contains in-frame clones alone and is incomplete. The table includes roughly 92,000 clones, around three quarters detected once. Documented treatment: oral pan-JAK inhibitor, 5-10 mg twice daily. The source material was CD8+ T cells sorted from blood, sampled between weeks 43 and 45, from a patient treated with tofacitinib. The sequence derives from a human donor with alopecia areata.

This CDR3 is CASSYYSTGTNQPQHF. CDR3 bases: TGTGCCAGCAGTTACTACTCTACAGGCACAAATCAGCCCCAGCATTTT. This rearrangement joins TRBV6-6 to TRBJ1-5; TRBD1 is a possible D gene (5 bases). The CDR3 sequence is 16 residues long. Looked up from germline, CDR1 is MNHNY and CDR2 is SVGAGI (reference sequence). With 1 base removed from V and 4 bases from J, the gap between germline ends came to 14 bases.